This TCR beta chain was captured in a study of PD-1 blockade in classical Hodgkin lymphoma. Findings of the study overall: The diversity seen at baseline in complete responders resembled that of newly diagnosed patients.

The repertoire was sequenced with immunoSEQ multiplex PCR; TCRdb's copy has only in-frame clones and lacks some. The data hold 72,000 or so clones, with about 93% observed a single time. Trimming left V 5 bases short and J 0 bases short, with 8 bases between. Germline assignment: CDR1 KGHSH and CDR2 LQKENI. This CDR3 is built from 14 residues. About this clone itself: What it binds is not known.

Every single patient, without exception, relapsed after autologous stem cell transplantation, and brentuximab vedotin exposure varied. This receptor was taken from a human donor with classical Hodgkin lymphoma. The J gene is TRBJ1-3, the V gene TRBV18, with TRBD1 as a possible D gene (5 bases). The specimen was peripheral blood mononuclear cells (PBMCs), collected at baseline. Written as DNA, the CDR3 is TGTGCCAGCTCATCAGGGAACTCTGGAAACACCATATATTTT. It is translated as CASSSGNSGNTIYF.